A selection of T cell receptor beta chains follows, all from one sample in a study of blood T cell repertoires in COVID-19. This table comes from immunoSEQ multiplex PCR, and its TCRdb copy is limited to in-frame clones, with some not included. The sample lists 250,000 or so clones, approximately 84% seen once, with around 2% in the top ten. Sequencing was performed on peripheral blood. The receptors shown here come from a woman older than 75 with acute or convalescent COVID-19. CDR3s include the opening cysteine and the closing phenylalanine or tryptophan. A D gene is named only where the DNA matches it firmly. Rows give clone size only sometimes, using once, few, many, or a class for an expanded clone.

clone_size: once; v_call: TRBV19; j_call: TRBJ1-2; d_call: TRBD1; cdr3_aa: CASSPNRGIDYGYTF; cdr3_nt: TGTGCCAGTAGTCCGAACAGGGGTATAGACTATGGCTACACCTTC
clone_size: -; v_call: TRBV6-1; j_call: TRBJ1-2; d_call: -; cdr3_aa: CASSEASQNYGYTF; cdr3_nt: TGTGCCAGCAGTGAAGCTTCGCAGAACTATGGCTACACCTTC
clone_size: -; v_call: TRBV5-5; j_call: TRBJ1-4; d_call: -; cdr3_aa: CASSRQHDEKLFF; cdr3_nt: TGTGCCAGCAGCAGACAGCACGATGAAAAACTGTTTTTT
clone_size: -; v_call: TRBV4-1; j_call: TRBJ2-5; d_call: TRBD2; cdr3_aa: CASSLSGGPQETQYF; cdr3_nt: TGCGCCAGCAGCCTTAGCGGGGGGCCTCAAGAGACCCAGTACTTC
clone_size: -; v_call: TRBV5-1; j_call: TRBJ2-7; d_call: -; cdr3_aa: CASSQGSEQYF; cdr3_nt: TGCGCCAGCAGTCAGGGGTCCGAGCAGTACTTC
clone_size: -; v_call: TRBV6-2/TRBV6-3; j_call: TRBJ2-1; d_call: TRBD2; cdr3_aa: CASSPSGRGSYNEQFF; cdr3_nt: TGTGCCAGCAGTCCAAGCGGGAGAGGTTCCTACAATGAGCAGTTCTTC
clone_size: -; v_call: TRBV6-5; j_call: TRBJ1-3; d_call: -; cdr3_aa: CASKTTGNTIYF; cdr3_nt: TGTGCCAGCAAGACAACTGGAAACACCATATATTTT
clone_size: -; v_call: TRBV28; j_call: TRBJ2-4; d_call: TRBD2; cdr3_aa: CASRSGTLAGGLSIQYF; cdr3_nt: TGTGCCAGCAGGTCAGGGACCTTAGCGGGAGGGCTGAGCATTCAGTACTTC
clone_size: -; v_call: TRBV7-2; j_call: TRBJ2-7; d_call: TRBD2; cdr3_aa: CASSLAGTSGARYEQYF; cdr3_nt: TGTGCCAGCAGCTTAGCGGGGACTAGCGGGGCTAGGTACGAGCAGTACTTC
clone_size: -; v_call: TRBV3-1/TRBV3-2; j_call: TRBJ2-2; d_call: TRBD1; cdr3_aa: CASSLTGAGELFF; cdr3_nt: TGTGCCAGCAGTCTCACAGGGGCTGGGGAGCTGTTTTTT
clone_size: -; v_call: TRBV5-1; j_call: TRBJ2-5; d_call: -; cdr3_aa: CASSSRYQETQYF; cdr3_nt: TGCGCCAGCAGCTCTCGGTATCAAGAGACCCAGTACTTC
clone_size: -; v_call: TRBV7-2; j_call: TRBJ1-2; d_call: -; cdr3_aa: CASSLTASDSVYGYTF; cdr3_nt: TGTGCCAGCAGCTTAACCGCATCGGACAGCGTCTATGGCTACACCTTC
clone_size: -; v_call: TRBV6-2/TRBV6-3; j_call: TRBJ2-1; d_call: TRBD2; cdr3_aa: CASSRRLTSGRGYNEQFF; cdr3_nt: TGTGCCAGCAGCCGAAGGTTGACTAGCGGGAGAGGTTACAATGAGCAGTTCTTC
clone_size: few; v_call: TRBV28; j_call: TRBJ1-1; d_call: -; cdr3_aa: CASTPSRGTEAFF; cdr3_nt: TGTGCCAGCACTCCAAGTAGGGGCACTGAAGCTTTCTTT
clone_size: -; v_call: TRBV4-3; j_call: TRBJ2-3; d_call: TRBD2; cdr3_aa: CASSHQAGGGTDTQYF; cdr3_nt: TGCGCCAGCAGCCATCAAGCGGGAGGGGGGACAGATACGCAGTATTTT
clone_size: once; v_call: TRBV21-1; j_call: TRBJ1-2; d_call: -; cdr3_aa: CASSKGVDRDNYGYTF; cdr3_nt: TGTGCCAGCAGCAAGGGAGTGGACAGGGATAACTATGGCTACACCTTC
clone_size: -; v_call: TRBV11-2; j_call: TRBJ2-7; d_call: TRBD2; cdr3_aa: CASSPWTSGYEQYF; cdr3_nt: TGTGCCAGCAGCCCTTGGACTAGCGGCTACGAGCAGTACTTC